A selection of T cell receptor beta chains follows, all from one sample in a study of Tregs in tolerant kidney transplant recipients. Generated by immunoSEQ multiplex PCR, the TCRdb table keeps only in-frame clones and is missing some. The repertoire has about 18,000 clones, about four fifths of them found once; the top ten carry over 2%. The specimen was Tregs from blood. Receptors originate from a human donor in good health. The CDR3 runs from the conserved cysteine through the conserved F or W. A D gene is named only where the DNA matches it firmly. Clone size, where shown, is once, few, many, or a class for clones that have expanded.

v_gene	j_gene	d_gene	abundance	len	CDR3nt	CDR3aa
TRBV5-1	TRBJ2-6	NA	NA	17	TGCGCCAGCAGCTCGAGATCGGACCCCACTGGGGCCAACGTCCTGACTTTC	CASSSRSDPTGANVLTF
TRBV5-1	TRBJ1-5	NA	NA	13	TGCGCCAGCAGCTTGGGGCAGGGCCAGCCCCAGCATTTT	CASSLGQGQPQHF
TRBV13	TRBJ2-7	TRBD1	NA	14	TGTGCCAGCAGCTCTCCACAGGGGTCCTACGAGCAGTACTTC	CASSSPQGSYEQYF
TRBV19	TRBJ2-6	NA	NA	14	TGTGCCAGTTGGCAGAGCTCTGGGGCCAACGTCCTGACTTTC	CASWQSSGANVLTF
TRBV25-1	TRBJ2-1	NA	NA	17	TGTGCCAGCAGTGCCCCTAACTCCGGAGGCCATTACAATGAGCAGTTCTTC	CASSAPNSGGHYNEQFF
TRBV18	TRBJ1-1	NA	NA	12	TGTGCCAGCTCACGAGTGAACACTGAAGCTTTCTTT	CASSRVNTEAFF
TRBV2	TRBJ1-5	NA	NA	14	TGTGCCAGCAGTGAAGTCGGGACCAATCAGCCCCAGCATTTT	CASSEVGTNQPQHF
TRBV6-1	TRBJ2-7	NA	NA	13	TGTGCCAGCAGTGATACAGGGCCCTACGAGCAGTACTTC	CASSDTGPYEQYF
TRBV10-3	TRBJ1-5	NA	NA	12	TGTGCCATCGGGGCGGGGATCCAGCCCCAGCATTTT	CAIGAGIQPQHF
TRBV29-1	TRBJ2-1	TRBD1	NA	12	TGCAGCGTTCGGCAGGGGGAGAGTGAGCAGTTCTTC	CSVRQGESEQFF
TRBV7-9	TRBJ2-2	NA	NA	15	TGTGCCAGCAGCGTCCGGGCCCCTCCTACCGGGGAGCTGTTTTTT	CASSVRAPPTGELFF
TRBV7-6	TRBJ1-6	NA	NA	13	TGTGCCACCGCTCGGGACTATAATTCACCCCTCCACTTT	CATARDYNSPLHF
TRBV5-1	TRBJ2-3	NA	NA	14	TGCGCCAGCAGCTTAGGACCCCGCCAATACACGCAGTATTTT	CASSLGPRQYTQYF
TRBV19	TRBJ1-6	NA	NA	15	TGTGCCAGTAGGATCCGGGCCTCAGGGAATTCACCCCTCCACTTT	CASRIRASGNSPLHF
TRBV4-3	TRBJ1-4	TRBD1	NA	15	TGCGCCAGCAGCCGCCAAACAGGGGCCAGGGAAAAACTGTTTTTT	CASSRQTGAREKLFF
TRBV4-1	TRBJ1-2	TRBD1	once	15	TGCGCCAGCAGCCAAGTGCGGGACAGGCTCCATGGCTACACCTTC	CASSQVRDRLHGYTF
TRBV5-1	TRBJ2-7	NA	NA	15	TGCGCCAGCAGCTCCATGGGGGGGGCGACTTACGAGCAGTACTTC	CASSSMGGATYEQYF
TRBV5-4	TRBJ2-5	TRBD2	NA	15	TGTGCCAGCAGCTTCCCGACTAGCGGCCAAGAGACCCAGTACTTC	CASSFPTSGQETQYF
TRBV11-3	TRBJ2-3	NA	few	9	TGTGCCAGCGGAGATACGCAGTATTTT	CASGDTQYF
TRBV5-6	TRBJ2-6	NA	NA	14	TGTGCCAGCAGCTCTTCCAGGGGGGCCAACGTCCTGACTTTC	CASSSSRGANVLTF
TRBV9	TRBJ1-5	NA	NA	16	TGTGCCAGCAGCGCCGGACTCATCGAAGAGGATCAGCCCCAGCATTTT	CASSAGLIEEDQPQHF
TRBV7-9	TRBJ2-1	TRBD2	few	16	TGTGCCAGCAGCCGCGTGACTAGCGGGGGGGCAAATGAGCAGTTCTTC	CASSRVTSGGANEQFF
TRBV4-2	TRBJ2-7	NA	few	14	TGTGCCAGCAGCCAAGAGACAGGCCCCTACGAGCAGTACTTC	CASSQETGPYEQYF
TRBV19	TRBJ2-1	TRBD2	few	13	TGTGCCACCTCTGGGACTAGCAGCAATGAGCAGTTCTTC	CATSGTSSNEQFF
TRBV19	TRBJ2-1	TRBD2	NA	14	TGTGCCAGTAGACTAGCGGGCTCACACAATGAGCAGTTCTTC	CASRLAGSHNEQFF
TRBV4-2	TRBJ2-5	TRBD2	NA	16	TGTGCCAGCAGCCGACGGACTAGCGGGGGGGAAGAGACCCAGTACTTC	CASSRRTSGGEETQYF
TRBV5-8	TRBJ1-6	TRBD1	NA	13	TGTGCCAGCAGGACAGGGTATAATTCACCCCTCCACTTT	CASRTGYNSPLHF
TRBV5-4	TRBJ2-7	NA	once	14	TGTGCCAGCAGCTTGAGAGGGGGGCCCTACGAGCAGTACTTC	CASSLRGGPYEQYF
TRBV5-1	TRBJ1-1	NA	NA	14	TGCGCCAGCAGCTTGACAGGGATGAACACTGAAGCTTTCTTT	CASSLTGMNTEAFF
TRBV11-1	TRBJ2-5	NA	NA	14	TGTGCCAGCAGCTTAGGTGTTTGGGCTGAGACCCAGTACTTC	CASSLGVWAETQYF
TRBV18	TRBJ2-5	NA	NA	12	TGTGCCAGCTCAACTGTGCGGGGGACCCAGTACTTC	CASSTVRGTQYF
TRBV5-1	TRBJ2-2	NA	NA	12	TGCGCCAGCAGCTTGTTAGGCCGGGAGCTGTTTTTT	CASSLLGRELFF
TRBV5-1	TRBJ1-1	NA	NA	13	TGCGCCAGCAGACGTAACTCAGAGGCCGAAGCTTTCTTT	CASRRNSEAEAFF
TRBV20-1	TRBJ1-1	NA	few	11	TGCAGTGCTAGTGTAGGGGCTCGAGCTTTCTTT	CSASVGARAFF
TRBV15	TRBJ1-6	TRBD1	NA	15	TGTGCCACTCGCTCGGACAGGCCATATAATTCACCCCTCCACTTT	CATRSDRPYNSPLHF
TRBV2	TRBJ2-3	NA	NA	11	TGTGCCAGCAGTCGAACAGATACGCAGTATTTT	CASSRTDTQYF
TRBV2	TRBJ1-6	NA	NA	14	TGTGCCAGCAGTGAATCGCGGGGTCTTTCACCCCTCCACTTT	CASSESRGLSPLHF
TRBV4-1	TRBJ2-7	NA	NA	15	TGCGCCAGCAGCCAAGATGAGGGGTACAGGGCCGAGCAGTACTTC	CASSQDEGYRAEQYF
TRBV11-1	TRBJ2-1	NA	NA	12	TGTGCCAGCGGGGGGCCTTACAATGAGCAGTTCTTC	CASGGPYNEQFF
TRBV6-6	TRBJ2-3	TRBD2	few	16	TGTGCCAGCAGTTACTCGATAGCGGGTCTCACAGATACGCAGTATTTT	CASSYSIAGLTDTQYF
TRBV7-2	TRBJ1-2	NA	NA	15	TGTGCCAGCAGCTTAGACAGGGCCGTGATTGATGGCTACACCTTC	CASSLDRAVIDGYTF